These 31 T cell receptor beta chains share one sample of origin, sequenced in a study of T cell responses to AZD1222 COVID-19 vaccine. Libraries were prepared by immunoSEQ multiplex PCR; TCRdb keeps only in-frame clonotypes and omits some of them. This sample has 100,000 to 150,000 clones, with around nine tenths found just once. The sequences come from peripheral blood, collected 28 days after the second AZD1222 dose. Source of these receptors: an adult who received the AZD1222 COVID-19 vaccine.

The table lists this clone with a few counts. This chain links TRBV7-8 with TRBJ2-1, with D possibly TRBD2 on 6 matching bases. Per germline, CDR1 SGHVS and CDR2 FQNEAQ. V lost 3 bases and J lost 5, with 14 bases in between. This CDR3 region has 15 residues. The CDR3 protein is CASSLVRGINNEQFF. The CDR3 nucleotides read TGTGCCAGCAGCTTGGTCCGCGGGATTAACAATGAGCAGTTCTTC.

The chain is built from TRBV16 and TRBJ1-1; D gene ambiguous. Germline assignment: CDR1 KGHSY and CDR2 FQNENV. CDR3 length equals 13 residues. The V end was cut by 3 bases, the J end by 1 base, with 6 bases between. CDR3 loop: CASSQGQNTEAFF. CDR3 bases: TGTGCCAGCAGCCAGGGTCAGAACACTGAAGCTTTCTTT.

The chain joins TRBV24-1 to TRBJ2-5; possible D gene TRBD2, 5 bases. V was clipped by 3 bases and J by 4 bases, with 11 bases between them. CDR3 size: 14 residues. CDR1 and CDR2 from the germline V gene are KGHDR and SFDVKD. The CDR3 loop is CATSDPHGVETQYF. The CDR3 region has the DNA TGTGCCACCAGTGATCCGCACGGGGTAGAGACCCAGTACTTC.

This chain joins TRBV6-4 and TRBJ2-1; 12 nucleotides match TRBD2. Germline trimming cut 6 bases from V and 9 bases from J; bases unmatched to any gene: 9. The CDR3 is made up of 15 amino acids. Germline assignment: CDR1 MRHNA and CDR2 SNTAGT. CDR3 nucleotide sequence: TGTGCCAGCAGGAAACTAGCGGGGGGACCCAGTGAGCAGTTCTTC. Translated, it gives CASRKLAGGPSEQFF.

This rearrangement joins TRBV6-5 to TRBJ2-2, with D perhaps TRBD1 (6 bases). Germline V CDR1 and CDR2: MNHEY, SVGAGI. Trimming shortened V by 7 bases and J by 1 base, and 13 bases separated the two germline ends. The CDR3 spans 15 residues. CDR3 sequence reads: CASNFGQRNTGELFF. The DNA for the CDR3 is TGTGCCAGCAATTTCGGACAGAGGAACACCGGGGAGCTGTTTTTT.

The chain couples TRBV6-5 to TRBJ2-7; TRBD2 might be the D (6 bases). Germline V CDR1 and CDR2: MNHEY, SVGAGI. V shed 2 bases and J shed 3 bases, with 11 bases lying between them. The CDR3 length is 14 residues. The CDR3: CASSYGGSRYEQYF. As DNA, the CDR3 is TGTGCCAGCAGTTACGGAGGGTCTCGCTACGAGCAGTACTTC.

CDR3 coding DNA: TGTGCCAGCAGTTGGACCCGCGCAGGCTACACCTTC. Residues: CASSWTRAGYTF. The chain combines TRBV6-5 with TRBJ1-2; no firm D call. The V and J ends lost 4 bases and 8 bases respectively, with 11 bases between them. The CDR3 covers 12 residues. CDR1 and CDR2 from the germline V gene are MNHEY and SVGAGI.

The chain combines TRBV15 with TRBJ2-1; perhaps TRBD2 as D (6 bases). The germline V gene encodes CDR1 LNHNV and CDR2 YYDKDF (reference sequence). V lost 0 bases and J lost 6, with 15 bases in between. The CDR3 is 16 amino acids. The CDR3 region is CATSRDRGGMSNEQFF. CDR3 bases: TGTGCCACCAGCAGAGATCGTGGCGGGATGAGCAATGAGCAGTTCTTC. The full variable domain, its missing parts supplied by reference TRBV15 and TRBJ2-1, is DAMVIQNPRYQVTQFGKPVTLSCSQTLNHNVMYWYQQKSSQAPKLLFHYYDKDFNNEADTPDNFQSRRPNTSFCFLDIRSPGLGDTAMYLCATSRDRGGMSNEQFFGPGTRLTVL.

The V call is TRBV9, the J call TRBJ1-1; possibly TRBD1 for D (5 bases). V gave up 4 bases and J gave up 4 bases, with 14 bases separating them. Germline CDR1 reads SGDLS; CDR2 reads YYNGEE. This CDR3 is 14 amino acids long. CDR3 amino acids: CASSTGTAGTEAFF. CDR3 in DNA: TGTGCCAGCAGCACCGGGACGGCGGGCACTGAAGCTTTCTTT.

The genes are TRBV10-3 and TRBJ2-2, with 9 nucleotides matching TRBD1. From germline, CDR1 is ENHRY and CDR2 SYGVKD. The junction had 5 bases not matched to a gene; V was cut back by 6 bases and J by 3 bases. There are 15 residues in the CDR3. As DNA, the CDR3 is TGTGCCATCAGCCCGGGACAGGGTGACACCGGGGAGCTGTTTTTT. It is translated as CAISPGQGDTGELFF.

CDR3 in amino acids: CAWSVGTGAEAFF. The CDR3 DNA follows: TGTGCCTGGAGTGTAGGGACAGGGGCCGAAGCTTTCTTT. This chain uses TRBV30 with TRBJ1-1, with TRBD1 matching 10 bases. The CDR3 extends over 13 amino acids. The V gene end was trimmed by 0 bases and the J gene end by 8 bases; junction bases not matched to a gene: 3. Germline V gene data show CDR1 as GTSNPN and CDR2 as SVGIG (reference sequence).

This clone appeared a single time. CDR3 loop: CASSRRRDSVDGYTF. The CDR3 nucleotides read TGTGCCAGCAGCCGTCGGAGGGACAGTGTTGATGGCTACACCTTC. The chain has TRBV14 and TRBJ1-2; the match to TRBD1 covers 7 bases. The junction had 11 bases not matched to a gene; V was cut back by 4 bases and J by 6 bases. Per germline, CDR1 SGHDN and CDR2 FVKESK. CDR3 length: 15 amino acids.

The rearrangement uses TRBV2 and TRBJ1-1, with D hard to call. The CDR3 has 12 residues. Trimming removed 1 base from V and 7 bases from J, with 7 bases in between. The germline gives CDR1 SNHLY, CDR2 FYNNEI. CDR3 protein: CASSEVPSEAFF. CDR3 nucleotides: TGTGCCAGCAGTGAAGTGCCGAGTGAAGCTTTCTTT. Combining the CDR3 with reference TRBV2 and TRBJ1-1 gives the whole variable domain EPEVTQTPSHQVTQMGQEVILRCVPISNHLYFYWYRQILGQKVEFLVSFYNNEISEKSEIFDDQFSVERPDGSNFTLKIRSTKLEDSAMYFCASSEVPSEAFFGQGTRLTVV.

The gene calls are TRBV12-5 and TRBJ2-1, with 9 bases identical to TRBD2. Germline-derived CDR1 and CDR2 are LGHNT and FRNRAP. The CDR3 extends over 16 amino acids. Germline trimming cut 0 bases from V and 8 bases from J; bases unmatched to any gene: 8. CDR3 nucleotides: TGTGCTAGTGGTTTGGTACTTGCGGGAGGGCCGGATGAGCAGTTCTTC. Translation gives CASGLVLAGGPDEQFF.

This clone was observed a handful of times. V and J are TRBV11-3 and TRBJ1-5; D is ambiguous. The CDR3 runs 18 residues. Germline CDR1 is SGHNT and CDR2 is YENEEA. The V and J ends lost 0 bases and 0 bases respectively, with 15 bases between them. CDR3 in amino acids: CASSLERESGYSNQPQHF. CDR3 nucleotide sequence: TGTGCCAGCAGCTTAGAAAGGGAGAGTGGGTATAGCAATCAGCCCCAGCATTTT.

The chain is built from TRBV5-1 and TRBJ1-2; D not resolved. The CDR3 is 15 residues long. The V end lost 1 base, the J end lost 0 bases, and 10 bases lay between the germline ends. CDR1 SGHRS and CDR2 YFSETQ come from the germline V gene. The DNA of the CDR3 is TGCGCCAGCAGCTTGACGCAGGCCTCTAACTATGGCTACACCTTC. Protein: CASSLTQASNYGYTF.

The J gene is TRBJ2-5, the V gene TRBV28; D tentatively reads TRBD1 or TRBD2 (6 bases each). Germline values: CDR1 MDHEN, CDR2 SYDVKM. V lost 10 bases and J 5 bases, leaving 14 bases between the germline ends. The CDR3 is made up of 12 amino acids. CDR3 DNA: TGTGCCACAACAGGGAGGTATGAGACCCAGTACTTC. Residues: CATTGRYETQYF.

The rearrangement links TRBV21-1 to TRBJ1-4. TRBV21-1 is a listed pseudogene. This CDR3 is built from 10 residues. The CDR3 loop reads CASTAFRLFF. The DNA for the CDR3 is TGTGCCAGCACTGCCTTTCGGTTGTTTTTT.

The V call is TRBV9, the J call TRBJ1-1; no firm D call. Trimming removed 3 bases at V and 2 bases at J, with 11 bases between. From germline, CDR1 is SGDLS and CDR2 YYNGEE. CDR3 length: 14 amino acids. The CDR3 loop reads CASSATSANTEAFF. CDR3 in DNA: TGTGCCAGCAGCGCCACCTCTGCAAACACTGAAGCTTTCTTT.

The V and J genes are TRBV28 and TRBJ2-7; the match to TRBD1 covers 7 bases. Trimming at V came to 3 bases and at J to 2 bases, leaving 7 bases not matched to a gene. The CDR3 contains 15 residues. CDR1 and CDR2 (germline): MDHEN, SYDVKM. CDR3 DNA: TGTGCCAGCAGTTTCAATTGGGACAGAACCTACGAGCAGTACTTC. Its protein product is CASSFNWDRTYEQYF. Drawing the rest from reference TRBV28 and TRBJ2-7, the complete variable domain is DVKVTQSSRYLVKRTGEKVFLECVQDMDHENMFWYRQDPGLGLRLIYFSYDVKMKEKGDIPEGYSVSREKKERFSLILESASTNQTSMYLCASSFNWDRTYEQYFGPGTRLTVT.

V usage is TRBV9 and J usage is TRBJ1-6; no definite D call. The CDR3 has 15 amino acids. Germline CDR1 reads SGDLS; CDR2 reads YYNGEE. V lost 3 bases and J 6 bases, leaving 13 bases between the germline ends. The CDR3: CASSARTGLNSPLHF. CDR3 DNA sequence: TGTGCCAGCAGCGCCAGGACGGGCCTTAATTCACCCCTCCACTTT.

The J gene is TRBJ1-6, the V gene TRBV10-3; 8 bases align to TRBD1. J was trimmed by 7 bases and V by 10 bases; bases with no gene match: 9. Germline V gene data show CDR1 as ENHRY and CDR2 as SYGVKD. This CDR3 is 14 amino acids long. CDR3 bases: TGTGCCACCTCGTTGGACAGGGACAATTCACCCCTCCACTTT. Its protein is CATSLDRDNSPLHF.

The V gene is TRBV28, the J gene TRBJ2-7, with D unresolved. Germline CDR1 MDHEN, CDR2 SYDVKM. This CDR3 has 15 residues. V was pared by 3 bases and J by 1 base, with 13 bases between. CDR3 in DNA: TGTGCCAGCAGTTTGGCTGGCCGAAGATCCTACGAGCAGTACTTC. Translation: CASSLAGRRSYEQYF.

This sequence joins TRBV6-5 and TRBJ1-1, with a possible D match to TRBD1 (5 bases). V was cut by 5 bases and J by 4 bases, with 17 bases left in between. CDR3 length: 15 residues. Germline loops: CDR1 MNHEY, CDR2 SVGAGI. This chain's CDR3 is CASSKQAVGTTEAFF. Here the CDR3 DNA reads TGTGCCAGCAGTAAACAAGCCGTGGGGACCACTGAAGCTTTCTTT.

The chain has TRBV6-2 or TRBV6-3 and TRBJ2-2; D is ambiguous. The germline CDR1 and CDR2 sequences are MNHEY and SVGEGT. V lost 1 base to trimming and J lost 10 bases, with 7 bases between them. The CDR3 is 12 residues long. CDR3: CASSYYEEELFF. CDR3 DNA sequence: TGTGCCAGCAGTTACTACGAGGAGGAGCTGTTTTTT.

The rearrangement links TRBV28 to TRBJ2-3; TRBD2 matches 13 bases. The germline gives CDR1 MDHEN, CDR2 SYDVKM. The CDR3 has 17 amino acids. The J segment lost 4 bases and the V segment lost 6 bases, leaving 10 bases of the junction unmatched. CDR3 residues: CASSPWTSGRGADTQYF. For the CDR3, the DNA is TGTGCCAGCAGCCCATGGACTAGCGGGAGAGGAGCAGATACGCAGTATTTT.

The chain combines TRBV11-3 with TRBJ2-3, with D uncertain. There are 15 residues in the CDR3. V lost 0 bases and J 2 bases, leaving 9 bases between the germline ends. Germline V gene lookup returns CDR1 SGHNT and CDR2 YENEEA. The DNA for the CDR3 is TGTGCCAGCAGCTTAGACGGCGGATACACAGATACGCAGTATTTT. Translating gives CASSLDGGYTDTQYF.

The V and J genes are TRBV7-2 and TRBJ2-6; 8 bases agree with TRBD1. The length of the CDR3 is 16 residues. Germline V gene lookup returns CDR1 SGHTA and CDR2 FQGNSA. V shed 5 bases and J 4 bases; nucleotides not matched to a gene: 7. In DNA form, the CDR3 reads TGTGCCAGCAGCCACCGACAGGGGTCCGGGGCCAACGTCCTGACTTTC. The encoded protein is CASSHRQGSGANVLTF. Supplemented by reference TRBV7-2 and TRBJ2-6, the full variable domain reads GAGVSQSPSNKVTEKGKDVELRCDPISGHTALYWYRQSLGQGLEFLIYFQGNSAPDKSGLPSDRFSAERTGGSVSTLTIQRTQQEDSAVYLCASSHRQGSGANVLTFGAGSRLTVL.

The V and J genes are TRBV7-2 and TRBJ2-1, with D possibly TRBD1 on 6 matching bases. The V gene's germline CDR1 is SGHTA and CDR2 FQGNSA. The length of the CDR3 is 13 residues. V gave up 3 bases and J gave up 10 bases, with 13 bases separating them. CDR3 sequence reads: CASSLTAGTEQFF. The CDR3 DNA reads TGTGCCAGCAGCTTGACCGCCGGGACAGAGCAGTTCTTC.

The chain is built from TRBV19 and TRBJ2-1; 13 positions agree with TRBD2. V shed 3 bases, J shed 7 bases, and the junction held 6 bases outside the gene matches. The CDR3 is 16 residues long. Per germline, CDR1 LNHDA and CDR2 SQIVND (reference sequence). The CDR3 region is CASSIRTSGRGNEQFF. Here the CDR3 DNA reads TGTGCCAGTAGTATCCGGACTAGCGGGAGAGGTAATGAGCAGTTCTTC.

V gene TRBV7-3 combines with J gene TRBJ2-7, with unresolved D. V was clipped by 5 bases and J by 6 bases, with 14 bases between them. CDR1 and CDR2 from the germline V gene are SGHTA and FQGTGA. CDR3 size: 13 residues. The CDR3 spells CASSPTPVAEQYF. CDR3 bases: TGTGCCAGCAGCCCCACACCCGTGGCCGAGCAGTACTTC.